This is a list of T cell receptor beta chains from one sample in a study of cytomegalovirus exposure and HLA in healthy donors. TCRdb's copy holds only in-frame clones and misses some; the assay was immunoSEQ multiplex PCR. Of about 85,000 clones listed, roughly 80% were seen once; the top ten hold roughly 2%. Material for sequencing was PBMCs. The receptors come from a boy between 10 and 17 years old in good health and CMV-seronegative. Each CDR3 is given with its conserved first and last residue. Fields, in order: V gene, clone size, CDR3 length, CDR3 protein. Where a row states a size, it is once, few, many or the class of an expanded clone; other rows omit it.

TRBV4-1,-,18,CASSRDRSPFLYNSPLHF
TRBV27,-,13,CASSFRGGQPQHF
TRBV6-5,-,14,CASSYSRDSYGYTF
TRBV30,-,13,CAWSGTGNQPQHF
TRBV4-3,-,17,CASSHGLAGPNTGELFF
TRBV21-1,medium-sized,14,CASSFLGGEDGYTF
TRBV29-1,-,16,CSVGRAGPKMNTEAFF
TRBV11-2,-,15,CASSIRGMVNSPLHF
TRBV29-1,-,11,CSVTGTYEQYF
TRBV6-1,-,10,CASKEAGSYF
TRBV7-6,-,13,CASSTRGDYEQYF
TRBV6-5,-,15,CASNQGARANYGYTF
TRBV30,few,13,CAWRRLGANVLTF
TRBV19,-,14,CASCGEGDFTEAFF
TRBV7-9,-,12,CASSLLGPEQYF
TRBV19,-,11,CASSPGLLPFF
TRBV7-9,-,13,CASSLVTESVAFF
TRBV28,once,15,CASRFLGDMNTEAFF
TRBV6-6,-,16,CASSPPRGSYNSPLHF
TRBV9,-,16,CASSVGTGGLNEKLFF
TRBV15,-,15,CATSRVSGSSYEQYF
TRBV7-8,-,14,CASSLRQGIFEQYF
TRBV28,-,14,CASSSPPVSYEQYF
TRBV19,-,14,CASSEARGTDTQYF
TRBV9,once,14,CASSTGTGADGYTF
TRBV6-5,-,14,CASSRGQETYGYTF
TRBV7-9,-,13,CASSPTGAVEQFF
TRBV30,-,13,CAWPTGTDYGYTF
TRBV29-1,once,12,CSVARGLGELFF
TRBV27,-,12,CASRGTAVEQYF
TRBV4-1,once,14,CASSQHTMNTEAFF
TRBV11-3,-,15,CASSSMTSGRDEQFF
TRBV9,-,16,CASSVWGGASAVGYTF
TRBV6-5,-,14,CASSGQEGFYGYTF
TRBV25-1,-,15,CASSESRGNSYEQYF
TRBV29-1,-,10,CSVLTDTQYF
TRBV5-1,-,14,CASSPDRGLSEAFF
TRBV4-3,-,16,CASSQDTGLAGSRQYF
TRBV11-2,-,13,CASSQQGADIQYF
TRBV18,few,14,CASSQSTGESTIYF
TRBV19,-,13,CASSPTGFYEQYF
TRBV4-3,-,14,CASSLGQSNTEAFF
TRBV23-1,-,15,CASSQPAEDSPEAFF
TRBV7-6,few,13,CASSFRDRERQYF
TRBV27,-,12,CASSGSQYEQYF
TRBV9,-,15,CASSVGVGPNEKLFF
TRBV9,-,15,CASSVDGGSPYEQYF
TRBV7-9,-,14,CASSRTGNSGELFF
TRBV25-1,-,15,CASSPTGESVYGYTF
TRBV7-2,-,15,CASSLTGWEAYGYTF
TRBV5-6,-,12,CARSQGGQPQHF
TRBV30,-,12,CAWSVLVYEQYF
TRBV18,-,14,CASSPITSPTEAFF
TRBV4-2,-,16,CASSQAGLAGAYEQYF
TRBV13,few,13,CASTFTGRAEAFF